These 27 T cell receptor beta chains originate from one sample sequenced in a study of T cell responses to AZD1222 COVID-19 vaccine. Data came from immunoSEQ multiplex PCR; TCRdb stores just in-frame clones and leaves some out. This sample has some 110,000 clones; just over 85% occur once, and the top ten carry around a tenth. Sequences were derived from peripheral blood, sampled on day 0 of AZD1222 vaccination. These receptors originate from an adult in good health.

The sample holds a few counts of this clone. CDR3 protein: CASSSWTGANEQYF. CDR3 nucleotide sequence: TGCGCCAGCAGCAGCTGGACAGGGGCAAACGAGCAGTACTTC. The rearrangement uses TRBV5-1 and TRBJ2-7; TRBD1 agrees at 9 bases. With V trimmed by 4 bases and J by 5 bases, 7 bases remained unmatched. Germline CDR1 and CDR2: SGHRS and YFSETQ. This CDR3 is 14 amino acids long.

V is TRBV3-1 (or the pseudogene TRBV3-2) and J is TRBJ2-3; 10 nucleotides agree with TRBD1. Germline values: CDR1 LGHDT, CDR2 YNNKEL (reference sequence). This CDR3 has 16 amino acids. Germline trimming cut 5 bases from V and 4 bases from J; bases unmatched to any gene: 9. The CDR3 reads CASSKRTGGIADTQYF. The CDR3 DNA reads TGTGCCAGCAGCAAAAGGACAGGGGGGATCGCAGATACGCAGTATTTT.

The chain uses TRBV6-5 and TRBJ2-3; tentative D call: TRBD2 (5 bases). CDR1 and CDR2 (germline): MNHEY, SVGAGI. V was shortened by 4 bases and J by 2 bases, with 16 bases between the two germline ends. CDR3 length: 16 residues. CDR3 sequence (DNA): TGTGCCAGCAGTTCAGATGTAGCGTCTTCCACAGATACGCAGTATTTT. Its protein is CASSSDVASSTDTQYF.

The chain combines TRBV27 with TRBJ1-4, with D maybe TRBD1 (6 bases). Per germline, CDR1 MNHEY and CDR2 SMNVEV (reference sequence). V gave up 6 bases and J gave up 3 bases, with 14 bases separating them. The CDR3 spans 15 residues. The DNA for the CDR3 is TGTGCCAGCAGGCCCATACAGGGAGCTAATGAAAAACTGTTTTTT. Its translation: CASRPIQGANEKLFF.

The chain employs TRBV5-1 and TRBJ2-1; 7 nucleotides align to TRBD2. The CDR3 contains 15 residues. With 0 bases clipped from V and 5 bases from J, the junction kept 5 bases outside the gene matches. Germline V gives CDR1 SGHRS, CDR2 YFSETQ. CDR3 DNA sequence: TGCGCCAGCAGCTTGGCTAGCGGAGTTAACAATGAGCAGTTCTTC. It yields the protein CASSLASGVNNEQFF.

The chain recombines TRBV30 with TRBJ1-3; D uncertain. Germline V CDR1 and CDR2: GTSNPN, SVGIG (reference sequence). The CDR3 consists of 16 residues. Between the trimmed V and J ends, which lost 0 bases and 2 bases, there was a span of 14 bases. The CDR3 nucleotides are TGTGCCTGGAGTGTAACCGGCCCCGCGGCTGGAAACACCATATATTTT. It specifies CAWSVTGPAAGNTIYF.

This chain connects TRBV6-6 to TRBJ2-7; no firm D call. The CDR3 sequence is 14 residues long. The germline V and J ends were trimmed by 8 bases and 2 bases, with 16 bases remaining between them. CDR1 is MNHNY, CDR2 SVGAGI, per germline (reference sequence). In DNA, the CDR3 is TGTGCCAGCGGACGCCCACAGCCCACCTACGAGCAGTACTTC. The encoded protein is CASGRPQPTYEQYF.

The chain links TRBV7-2 to TRBJ2-5; TRBD2 is a possible D gene (5 bases). CDR3 size: 13 residues. Per the germline V gene, CDR1 is SGHTA and CDR2 is FQGNSA. V was pared by 3 bases and J by 5 bases, with 10 bases between. In DNA form, the CDR3 reads TGTGCCAGCAGCTTTATTCCGGGGGAGACCCAGTACTTC. This sequence encodes CASSFIPGETQYF. Full variable domain (remainder filled in from reference TRBV7-2 and TRBJ2-5): GAGVSQSPSNKVTEKGKDVELRCDPISGHTALYWYRQSLGQGLEFLIYFQGNSAPDKSGLPSDRFSAERTGGSVSTLTIQRTQQEDSAVYLCASSFIPGETQYFGPGTRLLVL.

This clone was found a few times. The V call is TRBV18, the J call TRBJ2-7; tentatively, D is TRBD1 or TRBD2 (5 bases each). Germline V lookup: CDR1 KGHSH, CDR2 LQKENI. V was clipped by 3 bases and J by 4 bases, with 13 bases between them. This CDR3 spans 14 amino acids. The CDR3 sequence: CASSPPGLSYEQYF. The CDR3 nucleotides read TGTGCCAGCTCACCCCCGGGGCTCAGTTACGAGCAGTACTTC.

This clone occurred once. CDR3 sequence (DNA): TGTGCCTGGGGGACTAGCGGGGAGCTGTTTTTT. This translates into CAWGTSGELFF. V gene TRBV30 combines with J gene TRBJ2-2, with TRBD2 identical over 8 bases. V was pared by 5 bases and J by 7 bases, with 0 bases of the junction left unmatched. Germline V gene sequence: CDR1 GTSNPN, CDR2 SVGIG (reference sequence). The CDR3 has 11 residues.

The chain has TRBV6-1 and TRBJ2-1; possible D gene TRBD2, 6 bases. The CDR3 has 17 residues. V lost 1 base and J lost 2, with 15 bases in between. Germline CDR1 is MNHNS and CDR2 is SASEGT. CDR3 DNA sequence: TGTGCCAGCAGTGAAGGACTAGGGACTGCCGCCTACAATGAGCAGTTCTTC. It is translated as CASSEGLGTAAYNEQFF.

In this sample, this clone turned up once. The genes are TRBV7-9 and TRBJ1-4; D not resolved. Germline V gene sequence: CDR1 SEHNR, CDR2 FQNEAQ (reference sequence). Deletions cut 5 bases from V and 0 bases from J, with 4 bases between. The CDR3 is 13 amino acids. CDR3 amino acids: CASSRATNEKLFF. CDR3 sequence (DNA): TGTGCCAGCAGCAGAGCAACTAATGAAAAACTGTTTTTT.

The chain has TRBV3-1 (or the pseudogene TRBV3-2) and TRBJ1-2; weak D call: TRBD1 (6 bases). V dropped 4 bases and J dropped 4 bases, with 16 bases sitting between them. This CDR3 is built from 15 residues. Germline-derived CDR1 and CDR2 are LGHDT and YNNKEL (reference sequence). CDR3 residues: CASSRSPQGAYGYTF. In DNA, the CDR3 is TGTGCCAGCAGCCGGAGCCCACAGGGTGCCTATGGCTACACCTTC.

The chain joins TRBV5-4 to TRBJ2-1, with D perhaps matching TRBD1 (6 bases). The CDR3 contains 13 residues. CDR1 and CDR2 (germline): SGHNT, YYREEE (reference sequence). Between the trimmed V and J ends, which lost 3 bases and 6 bases, there was a span of 10 bases. The CDR3 loop is CASSSLDSNEQFF. DNA of the CDR3: TGTGCCAGCAGCTCCTTGGACAGCAATGAGCAGTTCTTC.

The J gene is TRBJ1-1, the V gene TRBV27; possibly TRBD1 for D (6 bases). The CDR3 runs to 17 residues. Germline CDR1 reads MNHEY; CDR2 reads SMNVEV (reference sequence). Deletions cut 2 bases from V and 2 bases from J, with 18 bases between. The CDR3 loop is CASSLNWAQQGNTEAFF. CDR3 sequence (DNA): TGTGCCAGCAGTTTAAATTGGGCCCAACAGGGAAACACTGAAGCTTTCTTT.

This chain links TRBV2 with TRBJ1-5; no clear D. The CDR3 extends over 12 amino acids. V lost 6 bases to trimming and J lost 5 bases, with 8 bases between them. Germline V gives CDR1 SNHLY, CDR2 FYNNEI. The CDR3, as DNA: TGTGCCAGCAGGGCAGTAGATCAGCCCCAGCATTTT. Residues: CASRAVDQPQHF.

J is TRBJ1-6 and V is TRBV30; possible D gene TRBD1, 5 bases. V shed 4 bases and J shed 5 bases, with 12 bases lying between them. Per germline, CDR1 GTSNPN and CDR2 SVGIG (reference sequence). The CDR3 totals 14 residues. The CDR3 is CAWKKGDHNSPLHF. The CDR3 DNA follows: TGTGCCTGGAAAAAAGGGGATCATAATTCACCCCTCCACTTT.

The chain combines TRBV6-5 with TRBJ2-1; 8 bases are shared with TRBD2. Germline lookup yields CDR1 MNHEY and CDR2 SVGAGI. The CDR3 runs to 16 residues. Unmatched junction bases numbered 4, after V lost 0 bases and J lost 3 bases. The CDR3 protein is CASSYSPAGVYNEQFF. The DNA of the CDR3 is TGTGCCAGCAGTTACTCCCCAGCGGGAGTCTACAATGAGCAGTTCTTC.

The V call is TRBV13, the J call TRBJ1-4, with 8 bases matching TRBD1. There are 14 residues in the CDR3. Trimming removed 5 bases from V and 8 bases from J; junction bases left unmatched: 7. Germline V gene lookup returns CDR1 PRHDT and CDR2 FYEKMQ (reference sequence). The CDR3 loop reads CASSTGGGREKLFF. CDR3 nucleotides: TGTGCCAGCAGCACAGGGGGTGGTCGGGAAAAACTGTTTTTT.

CDR3 loop: CASSHGAESTRNTIYF. The CDR3 nucleotides read TGCGCCAGCAGCCACGGCGCAGAGTCCACACGAAACACCATATATTTT. The chain has TRBV4-3 and TRBJ1-3; D call uncertain. V was clipped by 3 bases and J by 5 bases, with 17 bases between them. CDR1 and CDR2 (germline): LGHNA, YSLEER. The CDR3 spans 16 residues.

The genes are TRBV9 and TRBJ1-5; D uncertain. The CDR3 has 14 residues. CDR1 SGDLS and CDR2 YYNGEE come from the germline V gene. V lost 2 bases, J lost 9 bases, and 15 bases lay in between. The CDR3 loop is CASSVDGSSGPQHF. In DNA form, the CDR3 reads TGTGCCAGCAGCGTGGACGGCTCAAGCGGGCCCCAGCATTTT.

This clone was seen once. The chain joins TRBV5-1 to TRBJ2-5, with D perhaps matching TRBD2 (6 bases). V was shortened by 2 bases and J by 1 base, with 9 bases between the two germline ends. Germline CDR1 is SGHRS and CDR2 is YFSETQ. The CDR3 contains 14 residues. CDR3 sequence: CASSLLASQETQYF. The CDR3 DNA is TGCGCCAGCAGCTTACTAGCATCCCAAGAGACCCAGTACTTC.

The chain has TRBV28 and TRBJ1-2, with D maybe TRBD1 (5 bases). The CDR3 has 14 residues. Trimming stripped 5 bases from V and 5 bases from J, with 15 bases between. Germline-derived CDR1 and CDR2 are MDHEN and SYDVKM. In DNA, the CDR3 is TGTGCCAGCAGTGAAGACAGAAGGACATATGGCTACACCTTC. Encoded protein: CASSEDRRTYGYTF.

The V and J genes are TRBV7-9 and TRBJ2-7, with TRBD1 matching 8 bases. CDR3 length: 15 residues. CDR1 SEHNR and CDR2 FQNEAQ come from the germline V gene (reference sequence). V lost 3 bases, J lost 7 bases, and 11 bases stayed unmatched. The CDR3 protein is CASSFRGQGRLEQYF. The CDR3, as DNA: TGTGCCAGCAGCTTCAGAGGACAGGGTAGGCTAGAGCAGTACTTC. Combining the CDR3 with reference TRBV7-9 and TRBJ2-7 gives the whole variable domain DTGVSQNPRHKITKRGQNVTFRCDPISEHNRLYWYRQTLGQGPEFLTYFQNEAQLEKSRLLSDRFSAERPKGSFSTLEIQRTEQGDSAMYLCASSFRGQGRLEQYFGPGTRLTVT.

The chain joins TRBV7-2 to TRBJ2-3, with D possibly matching TRBD1 (6 bases). The germline V and J ends were trimmed by 5 bases and 4 bases, with 13 bases remaining between them. Germline CDR1 SGHTA, CDR2 FQGNSA. CDR3 length: 14 amino acids. The CDR3 bases are TGTGCCAGCAGCAAACAGGGTTGGCCAGATACGCAGTATTTT. This translates into CASSKQGWPDTQYF.

The V gene is TRBV28, the J gene TRBJ1-1; TRBD1 might be the D (6 bases). CDR3 length: 19 amino acids. The germline CDR1 and CDR2 sequences are MDHEN and SYDVKM. The V end lost 5 bases, the J end lost 1 base, and 26 bases lay between the germline ends. This chain's CDR3 is CASSPPFRGRDIRNTEAFF. The CDR3, as DNA: TGTGCCAGCAGTCCCCCCTTTCGGGGGAGGGACATCCGGAACACTGAAGCTTTCTTT.

This clone was recorded once. This chain links TRBV19 with TRBJ2-3, with D maybe TRBD1 (6 bases). The CDR3 is 15 residues long. Germline V gene data show CDR1 as LNHDA and CDR2 as SQIVND (reference sequence). Trimming took off 5 bases at V and 3 bases at J, with 15 bases between the two ends. The CDR3 here is CASSHLQGDTDTQYF. The CDR3 coding sequence is TGTGCCAGTAGTCATCTACAGGGAGATACAGATACGCAGTATTTT.